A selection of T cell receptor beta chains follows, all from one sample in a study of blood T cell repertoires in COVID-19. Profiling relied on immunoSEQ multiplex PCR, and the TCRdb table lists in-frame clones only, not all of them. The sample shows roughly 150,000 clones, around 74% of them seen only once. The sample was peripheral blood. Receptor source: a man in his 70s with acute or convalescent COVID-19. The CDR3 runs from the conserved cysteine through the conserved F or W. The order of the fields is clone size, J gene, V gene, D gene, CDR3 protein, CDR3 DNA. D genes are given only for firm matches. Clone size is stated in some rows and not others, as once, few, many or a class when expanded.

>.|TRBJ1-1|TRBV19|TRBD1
CASSMVFGADRARTEAFF
TGTGCCAGTAGTATGGTGTTTGGGGCGGACAGGGCCCGCACTGAAGCTTTCTTT
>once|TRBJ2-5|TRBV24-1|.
CATSDFPEETQYF
TGTGCCACCAGTGATTTTCCGGAAGAGACCCAGTACTTC
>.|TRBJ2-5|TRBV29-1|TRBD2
CSVEREVQETQYF
TGCAGCGTTGAGCGGGAGGTCCAAGAGACCCAGTACTTC
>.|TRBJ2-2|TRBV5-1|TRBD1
CASSSGQGANTGELFF
TGCGCCAGCAGCTCGGGACAGGGGGCGAACACCGGGGAGCTGTTTTTT
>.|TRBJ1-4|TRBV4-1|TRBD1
CASSQDRGAEKLFF
TGCGCCAGCAGCCAGGACAGGGGGGCTGAAAAACTGTTTTTT
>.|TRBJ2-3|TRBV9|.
CASKFGSTDTQYF
TGTGCCAGCAAATTCGGGAGCACAGATACGCAGTATTTT
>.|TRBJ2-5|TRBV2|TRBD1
CATGQGQETQYF
TGTGCCACGGGACAGGGACAAGAGACCCAGTACTTC
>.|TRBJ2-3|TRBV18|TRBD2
CASSGGVTDTQYF
TGTGCCAGCTCAGGGGGGGTCACAGATACGCAGTATTTT
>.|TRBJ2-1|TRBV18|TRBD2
CASSPPNSGGASAYNEQFF
TGTGCCAGCTCACCACCGAATAGCGGGGGGGCCTCCGCCTACAATGAGCAGTTCTTC
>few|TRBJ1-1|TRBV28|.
CASRPTAGHTEAFF
TGTGCCAGCAGACCGACAGCCGGACACACTGAAGCTTTCTTT
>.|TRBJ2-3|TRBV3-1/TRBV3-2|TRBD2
CASSRTSGSPDTQYF
TGTGCCAGCAGCAGGACTAGCGGGAGCCCAGATACGCAGTATTTT
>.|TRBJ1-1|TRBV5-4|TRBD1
CASSLGLGQERSEAFF
TGTGCCAGCAGCTTGGGTCTGGGACAGGAAAGATCTGAAGCTTTCTTT
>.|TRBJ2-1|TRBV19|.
CASSMEPTYNEQFF
TGTGCCAGTAGTATGGAGCCTACCTACAATGAGCAGTTCTTC
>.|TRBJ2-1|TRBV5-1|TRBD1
CASSSTGVGYNEQFF
TGCGCCAGCAGCTCAACAGGGGTTGGCTACAATGAGCAGTTCTTC
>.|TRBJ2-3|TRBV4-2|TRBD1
CASSQGLVGQGTDTQYF
TGTGCCAGCAGCCAAGGGCTAGTAGGACAGGGCACAGATACGCAGTATTTT
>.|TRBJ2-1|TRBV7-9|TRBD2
CASSLGLAGGSYNEQFF
TGTGCCAGCAGCTTAGGACTAGCGGGGGGGTCGTACAATGAGCAGTTCTTC
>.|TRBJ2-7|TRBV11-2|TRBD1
CASSRTGVNYEQYF
TGTGCCAGCAGCCGGACAGGGGTGAACTACGAGCAGTACTTC
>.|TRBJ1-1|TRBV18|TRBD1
CASSPGTGWSDAFF
TGTGCCAGCTCACCCGGGACAGGGTGGTCGGATGCTTTCTTT
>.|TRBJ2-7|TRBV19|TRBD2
CASTSERGSPPGEQYF
TGTGCCAGTACTTCTGAACGCGGGAGCCCCCCAGGGGAGCAGTACTTC
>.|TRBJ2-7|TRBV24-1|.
CATSDLGLEQYF
TGTGCCACCAGTGATCTGGGCCTCGAGCAGTACTTC
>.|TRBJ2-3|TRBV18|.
CASSPPSSGPDTQYF
TGTGCCAGCTCACCACCCTCAAGCGGGCCAGATACGCAGTATTTT
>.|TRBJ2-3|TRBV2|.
CASIWGHSTDTQYF
TGTGCCAGCATTTGGGGACACAGCACAGATACGCAGTATTTT
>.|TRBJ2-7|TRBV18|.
CASSPKTDYEQYF
TGTGCCAGCTCACCTAAGACAGATTACGAGCAGTACTTC
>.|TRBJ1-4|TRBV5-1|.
CASAPINPGMGTEKLFF
TGCGCCAGCGCCCCCATTAACCCAGGGATGGGGACAGAAAAACTGTTTTTT
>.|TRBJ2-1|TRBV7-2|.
CASSLNNNEQFF
TGTGCCAGCAGCTTAAATAACAATGAGCAGTTCTTC
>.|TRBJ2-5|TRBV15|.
CATSSSGDPARETQYF
TGTGCCACCAGCAGTTCGGGGGACCCTGCTCGGGAGACCCAGTACTTC
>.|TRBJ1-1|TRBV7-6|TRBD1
CASSEGQGYQTEAFF
TGTGCCAGCAGCGAGGGACAGGGATATCAAACTGAAGCTTTCTTT
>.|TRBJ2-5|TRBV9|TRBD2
CASSAGTSGSGETQYF
TGTGCCAGCAGCGCCGGGACTAGCGGGAGTGGGGAGACCCAGTACTTC
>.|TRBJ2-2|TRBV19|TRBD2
CASSGTSGSWELFF
TGTGCCAGTTCCGGGACTAGCGGGAGTTGGGAGCTGTTTTTT
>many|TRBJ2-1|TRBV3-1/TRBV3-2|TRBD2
CASSLGLAGTGDEQFF
TGTGCCAGCAGCCTGGGACTAGCGGGAACCGGGGATGAGCAGTTCTTC
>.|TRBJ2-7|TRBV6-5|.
CASRTSLGAYEQYF
TGTGCCAGCAGAACCTCCTTGGGCGCCTACGAGCAGTACTTC
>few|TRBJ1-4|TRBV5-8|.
CASSTHGIGNEKLFF
TGTGCCAGCAGCACCCACGGGATCGGGAATGAAAAACTGTTTTTT
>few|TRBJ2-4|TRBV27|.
CASSLLGRMGNIQYF
TGTGCCAGCAGTTTATTGGGGAGAATGGGGAACATTCAGTACTTC
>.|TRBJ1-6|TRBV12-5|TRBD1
CASVLGTGNNSPLHF
TGTGCTAGTGTTTTGGGGACAGGGAATAATTCACCCCTCCACTTT
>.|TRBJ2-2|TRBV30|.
CAWSPAGELFF
TGTGCCTGGAGTCCTGCCGGGGAGCTGTTTTTT
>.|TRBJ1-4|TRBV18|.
CASSQGVDEKLFF
TGTGCCAGCTCACAGGGGGTCGACGAAAAACTGTTTTTT
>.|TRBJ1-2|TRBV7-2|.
CASSLQQQNYGYTF
TGTGCCAGCAGCTTACAACAGCAAAACTATGGCTACACCTTC
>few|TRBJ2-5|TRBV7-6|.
CASSQGSGQQETQYF
TGTGCCAGCAGCCAAGGGTCCGGACAGCAAGAGACCCAGTACTTC
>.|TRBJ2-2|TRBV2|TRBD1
CASSEPGQASTGELFF
TGTGCCAGCAGTGAACCGGGACAGGCGAGCACCGGGGAGCTGTTTTTT
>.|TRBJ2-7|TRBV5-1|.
CASSPVGVSYEQYF
TGCGCCAGCAGCCCCGTCGGGGTCTCCTACGAGCAGTACTTC
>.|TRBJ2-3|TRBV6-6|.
CASSPPQSRGDTQYF
TGTGCCAGCAGCCCCCCACAGTCCCGAGGGGATACGCAGTATTTT
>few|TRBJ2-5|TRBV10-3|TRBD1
CAIAPGQTTETQYF
TGTGCCATTGCTCCGGGACAGACAACGGAGACCCAGTACTTC
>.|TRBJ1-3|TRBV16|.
CASSQSRGSGNTIYF
TGTGCCAGCAGCCAATCTCGCGGGTCCGGAAACACCATATATTTT
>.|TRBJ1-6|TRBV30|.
CAWSVGQGNSPLHF
TGTGCCTGGAGTGTAGGGCAGGGAAATTCACCCCTCCACTTT
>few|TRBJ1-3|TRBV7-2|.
CASSSDTGSGNTIYF
TGTGCCAGCAGTTCCGACACTGGCTCTGGAAACACCATATATTTT
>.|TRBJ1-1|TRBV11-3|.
CASSQAAGTEAFF
TGTGCCAGCAGCCAAGCGGCAGGCACTGAAGCTTTCTTT
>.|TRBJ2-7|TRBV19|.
CASSFSGVRSYEQYF
TGTGCCAGTAGTTTTTCGGGGGTCAGATCCTACGAGCAGTACTTC
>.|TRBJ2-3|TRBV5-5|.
CASSLSTGLPDTQYF
TGTGCCAGCAGCTTATCTACAGGCCTCCCCGATACGCAGTATTTT
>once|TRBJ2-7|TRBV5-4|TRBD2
CASSAGLAGAISYEQYF
TGTGCCAGCAGCGCCGGACTAGCGGGGGCCATCTCCTACGAGCAGTACTTC
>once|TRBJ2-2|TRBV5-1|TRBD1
CASSFGTDTGELFF
TGCGCCAGCAGCTTTGGGACAGACACCGGGGAGCTGTTTTTT
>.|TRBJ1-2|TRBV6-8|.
CASSLLVGARGSGYTF
TGTGCCAGCAGTTTGTTGGTTGGAGCTAGGGGGTCTGGCTACACCTTC
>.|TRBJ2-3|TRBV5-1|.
CASSLGPRGGVDTQYF
TGCGCCAGCAGCTTGGGCCCCCGGGGAGGCGTAGATACGCAGTATTTT